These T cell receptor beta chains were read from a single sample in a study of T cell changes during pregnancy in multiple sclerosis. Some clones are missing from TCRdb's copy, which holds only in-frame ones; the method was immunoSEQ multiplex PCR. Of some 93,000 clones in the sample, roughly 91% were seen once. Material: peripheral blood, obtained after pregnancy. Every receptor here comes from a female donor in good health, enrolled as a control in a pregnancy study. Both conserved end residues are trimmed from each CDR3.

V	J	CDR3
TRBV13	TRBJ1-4	ASSLADNTRDRDHIVG
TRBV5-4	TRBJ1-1	ASSWETGPMSEAF
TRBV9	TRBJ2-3	ASSVGGGGDTQY
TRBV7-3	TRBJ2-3	ASSATGADTQY
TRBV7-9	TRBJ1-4	ASSFGRSGEKLF
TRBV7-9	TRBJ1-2	ASSLQGRVNYGYT
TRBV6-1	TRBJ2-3	ASVELAGSTDTQY
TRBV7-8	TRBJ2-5	ASRQTSGGQETQY
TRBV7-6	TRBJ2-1	ASSRRPGQGRGDNEQF
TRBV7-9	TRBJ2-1	ASSLASGGAYEQF
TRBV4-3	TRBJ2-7	ASSQQAASSYEQY
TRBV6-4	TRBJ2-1	ASSDSQAANNEQF
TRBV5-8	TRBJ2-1	ASSTGLGQGRGNEQF
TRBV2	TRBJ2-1	ASKRVAGGHNEQF
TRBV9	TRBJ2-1	ASSLSPGGGSNEQF
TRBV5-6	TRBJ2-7	ASRQGGTYEQY
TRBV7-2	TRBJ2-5	ASRVGLETQY
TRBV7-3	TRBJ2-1	ASSLIPGQEQF
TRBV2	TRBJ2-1	ASSGSYNEQF
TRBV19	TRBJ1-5	ASRTTGWVNQPQH
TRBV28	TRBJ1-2	AAGVSNYGYT
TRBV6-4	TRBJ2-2	ASSEGASTGELF
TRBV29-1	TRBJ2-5	SVLTGEETQY
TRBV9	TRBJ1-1	ASSEAGDTSTEAF
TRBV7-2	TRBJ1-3	ASSPEVGNTIY
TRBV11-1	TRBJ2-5	ASSFESGAETQY
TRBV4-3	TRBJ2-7	ASSQVTTGASYEQY
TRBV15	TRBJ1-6	ATSSQNSPLH
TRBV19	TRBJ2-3	ASGGLAGVPDTQY
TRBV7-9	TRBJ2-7	ASSLAAGSHEQY
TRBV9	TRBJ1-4	ASSVGPRNEKLF
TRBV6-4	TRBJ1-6	ASSDSGRGPLH
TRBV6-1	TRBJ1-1	ASTQGIGTEAF
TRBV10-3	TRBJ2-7	ATGLAGALLNEQY
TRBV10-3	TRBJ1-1	AISVTGALRAF